A single sample is the source of the 6 T cell receptor beta chains below, sequenced in a study of vaccination and CD4 T cells after COVID-19 (dated by TCRdb to between 2021 and 2022). Sample treatment or condition, as interpreted from the label and publication: roughly 10-day PBMC culture with coronavirus spike peptide pools or control peptides (ViraFEST assay). Library preparation used PCR. The sample was run on an Illumina iSeq 100. DNA from cultured CD4+ T cells was subjected to TCR sequencing with the Oncomine TCR Beta short-read assay at the Johns Hopkins FTIC core. TCRdb handled the public reads itself, with Q25 trimming in fastp and clone calling in MiXCR, and kept productive beta chains. Rows with a matching CDR3 protein are joined into one entry that keeps the most common DNA and genes. This sample comprises some 10,000 distinct CDR3 sequences, about 40% of them detected only once. About a fifth of the sample comes from the top ten.

Antigens for these TCRs are unknown. The sample comprised CD4+ T cells from blood, cultured in vitro. Receptors originate from a human donor who had recovered from COVID-19.

The chain carries TRBV20-1 and TRBJ1-1; D is undetermined. Germline V CDR1 and CDR2: DFQATT, SNEGSKA (reference sequence). V was trimmed by 0 bases and J by 1 base, leaving 9 bases between them. The CDR3 is made up of 14 amino acids. The CDR3: CSARDQRGNTEAFF. The CDR3 DNA sequence: TGCAGTGCTAGAGATCAAAGAGGGAACACTGAAGCTTTCTTT.

The rearrangement uses TRBV10-3 and TRBJ1-6; D uncertain. The CDR3 runs to 16 residues. Germline CDR1 ENHRY, CDR2 SYGVKD. Trimming removed 0 bases from V and 14 bases from J, with 20 bases in between. CDR3 amino acids: CAISESIAVPGSSLHF. CDR3 bases: TGTGCCATCAGTGAGTCGATTGCCGTCCCGGGTTCGTCCCTCCACTTT.

The chain joins TRBV4-1 to TRBJ2-1; D gene unclear. With 1 base removed from V and 6 bases from J, the gap between germline ends came to 16 bases. Germline assignment: CDR1 MGHRA and CDR2 YSYEKL. This CDR3 comprises 16 residues. CDR3 in DNA: TGCGCCAGCAGCCAAGCGCGACTCCTAGGGCTCAATGAGCAGTTCTTC. Its protein is CASSQARLLGLNEQFF.

This clonotype was seen more than once but under ten times. The V and J genes are TRBV7-2 and TRBJ1-2; the D is unclear. The V gene lost 4 bases and the J gene lost 4 bases, with 10 bases spanning the gap. Looked up from germline, CDR1 is SGHTA and CDR2 is FQGNSA. The CDR3 runs to 13 residues. The CDR3 bases are TGTGCCAGCAGCTCCCCTCCTGCCTATGGCTACACCTTC. Translating it yields CASSSPPAYGYTF.

The chain joins TRBV19 to TRBJ2-7, with D unclear. Germline V gene lookup returns CDR1 LNHDA and CDR2 SQIVND (reference sequence). V was cut by 5 bases and J by 0 bases, with 20 bases left in between. The CDR3 has 17 residues. CDR3 protein: CASSARGHKSSSYEQYF. The CDR3 coding sequence is TGTGCCAGTAGTGCCCGAGGCCACAAAAGTAGCTCCTACGAGCAGTACTTC.

The J gene is TRBJ1-2, the V gene TRBV7-2; TRBD1 matches at 7 bases. Trimming removed 5 bases from V and 4 bases from J; junction bases left unmatched: 13. Germline-derived CDR1 and CDR2 are SGHTA and FQGNSA. The CDR3 sequence is 16 residues long. The CDR3 DNA sequence: TGTGCCAGCAGCCCGCTTTCGACAGGGAGCGCCTATGGCTACACCTTC. Amino acids: CASSPLSTGSAYGYTF.